The 14 T cell receptor beta chains listed next were all sequenced from one sample in a study of neurological immune-mediated disorders (dated by TCRdb to the late 2010s). To prepare the library, 5' RACE was applied. The run used an Illumina HiSeq 2500. Through fastp at Q25 and MiXCR, TCRdb rebuilt clones from the public reads, retaining in-frame beta chains. Rows with a matching CDR3 protein are joined into one entry that keeps the most common DNA and genes. The table for this sample lists about 59,000 distinct CDR3 sequences; 3% to 4% of them were counted only once. Around 3.1% of the sample comes from the top ten. The sequenced sample was PBMCs. These TCRs come from a woman aged 30 to 39 with multiple sclerosis.

This clonotype was detected ten times or more. The chain is built from TRBV20-1 and TRBJ2-7; D gene uncertain. Between the trimmed V and J ends, which lost 2 bases and 3 bases, there was a span of 11 bases. Germline V gene sequence: CDR1 DFQATT, CDR2 SNEGSKA (reference sequence). This CDR3 has 13 residues. The CDR3 DNA is TGCAGTGCTAGACGTGACGGTCTCTACGAGCAGTACTTC. This sequence encodes CSARRDGLYEQYF.

This clonotype was recorded at least ten times. J is TRBJ2-1 and V is TRBV15, with TRBD2 matching 9 bases. J was trimmed by 8 bases and V by 5 bases; bases with no gene match: 10. Germline V lookup: CDR1 LNHNV, CDR2 YYDKDF (reference sequence). The CDR3 is 15 amino acids. This CDR3 is CATSRVAGESDEQFF. The CDR3 DNA is TGTGCCACCAGCCGAGTAGCGGGAGAAAGCGATGAGCAGTTCTTC.

This clonotype was seen ten or more times. V is TRBV7-2 and J is TRBJ2-7; D not resolved. This CDR3 spans 13 amino acids. Trimming removed 5 bases at V and 2 bases at J, with 10 bases between. Looked up from germline, CDR1 is SGHTA and CDR2 is FQGNSA. Here the CDR3 reads CASSQVAAYEQYF. The DNA of the CDR3 is TGTGCCAGCAGCCAGGTTGCGGCCTACGAGCAGTACTTC.

This clonotype came up many times. This sequence joins TRBV5-1 and TRBJ1-5, with a possible D match to TRBD1 (5 bases). V dropped 2 bases and J dropped 1 base, with 13 bases sitting between them. Germline lookup yields CDR1 SGHRS and CDR2 YFSETQ. The CDR3 totals 16 residues. The CDR3 DNA follows: TGCGCCAGCAGCTTCGGTGGGGCGGGGAGCAATCAGCCCCAGCATTTT. Residues: CASSFGGAGSNQPQHF. The entire variable domain, with the rest obtained from reference TRBV5-1 and TRBJ1-5, is as follows: KAGVTQTPRYLIKTRGQQVTLSCSPISGHRSVSWYQQTPGQGLQFLFEYFSETQRNKGNFPGRFSGRQFSNSRSEMNVSTLELGDSALYLCASSFGGAGSNQPQHFGDGTRLSIL.

This clonotype was picked up many times. This chain uses TRBV3-1 with TRBJ1-2; D uncertain. V lost 4 bases and J lost 2, with 14 bases in between. The germline gives CDR1 LGHDT, CDR2 YNNKEL (reference sequence). CDR3 length: 15 residues. CDR3 coding DNA: TGTGCCAGCAGCCGAGGCGGCGCACCGAACTATGGCTACACCTTC. It specifies CASSRGGAPNYGYTF.

On this clonotype: A junction boundary mismatches the germline segment, possibly from a read error. The J gene is TRBJ1-4, the V gene TRBV20-1; a weak D match, TRBD1 (5 bases). Germline V CDR1 and CDR2: DFQATT, SNEGSKA (reference sequence). This CDR3 has 15 residues. The CDR3 sequence: CSARGIGHSNEKLFF. In DNA, the CDR3 is TGCAGTGCCAGAGGAATCGGACACTCTAATGAAAAACTGTTTTTT.

This clonotype was found many times. CDR3 protein: CSAKLKGQGAHEQYF. The DNA for the CDR3 is TGCAGCGCCAAACTTAAGGGACAGGGGGCCCACGAGCAGTACTTC. The chain has TRBV29-1 and TRBJ2-7; 12 bases align to TRBD1. This CDR3 has 15 amino acids. The V and J ends lost 7 bases and 5 bases, in that order; junction bases with no gene match: 12. Per the germline V gene, CDR1 is SQVTM and CDR2 is ANQGSEA.

This clonotype was seen many times. This rearrangement joins TRBV20-1 to TRBJ2-1; TRBD2 matches 7 bases. V lost 3 bases and J lost 0; bases outside the gene matches: 8. Per the germline V gene, CDR1 is DFQATT and CDR2 is SNEGSKA (reference sequence). The CDR3 is 16 amino acids. This CDR3 is CSASSLAASSYNEQFF. CDR3 in DNA: TGCAGTGCTAGTAGCCTAGCGGCAAGCTCCTACAATGAGCAGTTCTTC.

This clonotype was found many times. This chain connects TRBV5-6 to TRBJ2-7, with 9 bases aligning to TRBD1. The CDR3 covers 14 residues. V shed 7 bases, J shed 0 bases, and the junction held 5 bases outside the gene matches. Germline-derived CDR1 and CDR2 are SGHDT and YYEEEE. The CDR3 is CASVRTGDSYEQYF. The CDR3 nucleotides are TGTGCCAGCGTAAGGACAGGGGACTCCTACGAGCAGTACTTC. The full variable domain, in which reference TRBV5-6 and TRBJ2-7 provide the parts outside the CDR3, is DAGVTQSPTHLIKTRGQQVTLRCSPKSGHDTVSWYQQALGQGPQFIFQYYEEEERQRGNFPDRFSGHQFPNYSSELNVNALLLGDSALYLCASVRTGDSYEQYFGPGTRLTVT.

There are many counts of this clonotype. The V and J genes are TRBV25-1 and TRBJ1-1; 7 bases are shared with TRBD1. Trimming cost V 5 bases and J 4 bases; bases outside gene matches: 10. The CDR3 has 15 amino acids. Germline V gives CDR1 MGHDK, CDR2 SYGVNS. CDR3 region: CASSIQGTRSTEAFF. For the CDR3, the DNA is TGTGCCAGCAGTATACAGGGGACAAGGAGCACTGAAGCTTTCTTT.

This clonotype appeared many times. The J gene is TRBJ1-1, the V gene TRBV5-1; D possibly corresponds to TRBD1 (6 bases). Trimming pared 7 bases from V and 5 bases from J, leaving 18 bases between. CDR1 and CDR2 (germline): SGHRS, YFSETQ. CDR3 length equals 14 residues. This chain's CDR3 is CASGTQGSSTEAFF. The CDR3 DNA sequence: TGCGCCAGCGGTACACAGGGTTCTTCGACTGAAGCTTTCTTT.

This clonotype was counted many times. The V and J genes are TRBV11-1 and TRBJ2-7; no firm D call. CDR1 is SGHAT and CDR2 is FQDESV in the germline V gene (reference sequence). V lost 5 bases and J 2 bases, leaving 10 bases between the germline ends. The CDR3 covers 13 residues. CDR3 amino acids: CASSRSVAYEQYF. In DNA form, the CDR3 reads TGTGCCAGCAGCCGCTCGGTTGCCTACGAGCAGTACTTC.

This clonotype was found many times. The rearrangement links TRBV5-1 to TRBJ2-1, with TRBD1 matching 8 bases. The V gene's germline CDR1 is SGHRS and CDR2 YFSETQ. This CDR3 is built from 15 residues. V was pared by 4 bases and J by 0 bases, with 3 bases of the junction left unmatched. CDR3 DNA sequence: TGCGCCAGCAGCACCGGACAGGGCTCCTACAATGAGCAGTTCTTC. It specifies CASSTGQGSYNEQFF.

This clonotype was detected ten times or more. CDR3 DNA sequence: TGTGCCAGCAGCCGGAGGGGGGGCCGAGAGTACGAGCAGTACTTC. Translated, it gives CASSRRGGREYEQYF. The chain carries TRBV7-8 and TRBJ2-7; D may be TRBD2 (7 bases). Germline CDR1 is SGHVS and CDR2 is FQNEAQ. This CDR3 comprises 15 residues. The germline V and J ends were trimmed by 5 bases and 4 bases, with 18 bases remaining between them.